The 25 T cell receptor beta chains in this list originate from one sample, sequenced in a study of cytomegalovirus exposure and HLA in healthy donors. Sequenced by immunoSEQ multiplex PCR; TCRdb stores in-frame clones only, minus some. The data hold under 250,000 clones, with less than 90% observed a single time. Sequencing used PBMCs. Receptors originate from a woman aged 18-29 years in good health and CMV-seronegative.

This chain joins TRBV6-1 and TRBJ2-2, with a weak D call TRBD2 (6 bases). Trimming removed 5 bases at V and 6 bases at J, with 16 bases between. This CDR3 is built from 15 residues. Germline V CDR1 and CDR2: MNHNS, SASEGT. The CDR3 DNA follows: TGTGCCAGCAGTAGTATGACGGGAGTACCCGGGGAGCTGTTTTTT. Translation: CASSSMTGVPGELFF.

The rearrangement uses TRBV20-1 and TRBJ2-7; D gene ambiguous. CDR3 size: 10 residues. Germline loops: CDR1 DFQATT, CDR2 SNEGSKA (reference sequence). Trimming took 3 bases from V and 2 from J, leaving 2 bases between them. The CDR3 protein is CSASPYEQYF. The DNA of the CDR3 is TGCAGTGCTAGCCCCTACGAGCAGTACTTC.

V usage is TRBV19 and J usage is TRBJ2-7; 8 nucleotides align to TRBD1. This CDR3 contains 14 residues. Unmatched junction bases numbered 9, after V lost 5 bases and J lost 6 bases. Germline V gene data show CDR1 as LNHDA and CDR2 as SQIVND (reference sequence). CDR3 protein: CASSLRGQGAEQYF. The DNA of the CDR3 is TGTGCCAGTAGTCTTCGCGGACAGGGTGCCGAGCAGTACTTC.

J is TRBJ2-3 and V is TRBV2; 9 bases agree with TRBD1. The CDR3 runs 16 residues. Germline assignment: CDR1 SNHLY and CDR2 FYNNEI. Unmatched junction bases numbered 12, after V lost 9 bases and J lost 2 bases. CDR3 in amino acids: CASSIEGTGTTDTQYF. CDR3 nucleotides: TGTGCCAGTTCGATTGAGGGGACAGGGACCACAGATACGCAGTATTTT.

The V call is TRBV15, the J call TRBJ1-4, with D unresolved. Germline-derived CDR1 and CDR2 are LNHNV and YYDKDF (reference sequence). The CDR3 has 14 amino acids. With 1 base removed from V and 5 bases from J, the gap between germline ends came to 8 bases. CDR3 sequence reads: CATSRGRQNEKLFF. The CDR3 nucleotides are TGTGCCACCAGCAGAGGCAGACAAAATGAAAAACTGTTTTTT.

The rearrangement links TRBV5-1 to TRBJ2-1; D call uncertain. The CDR3 totals 14 residues. Per germline, CDR1 SGHRS and CDR2 YFSETQ. Trimming stripped 4 bases from V and 0 bases from J, with 8 bases between. CDR3 amino acids: CASSVQSSYNEQFF. The CDR3 nucleotides are TGCGCCAGCAGCGTCCAGAGCTCCTACAATGAGCAGTTCTTC.

The CDR3 DNA follows: TGTGCCAGCAGTGCCCGGGACAGCTGGGGCTATGGCTACACCTTC. Amino acid sequence: CASSARDSWGYGYTF. V gene TRBV6-1 combines with J gene TRBJ1-2, with TRBD1 matching over 7 bases. This CDR3 comprises 15 residues. The junction had 9 bases not matched to a gene; V was cut back by 4 bases and J by 4 bases. The germline V gene encodes CDR1 MNHNS and CDR2 SASEGT.

CDR3 protein: CASSEAPRPLSSYEQYF. The CDR3 DNA sequence: TGTGCCAGCAGTGAAGCGCCTCGGCCCCTGAGCTCCTACGAGCAGTACTTC. The rearrangement joins TRBV6-1 to TRBJ2-7; the D is unclear. This CDR3 is 17 amino acids long. Trimming shortened V by 0 bases and J by 0 bases, and 15 bases separated the two germline ends. The V gene's germline CDR1 is MNHNS and CDR2 SASEGT.

The chain uses TRBV7-6 and TRBJ2-5; 15 bases map to TRBD2. The CDR3 has 19 residues. With V trimmed by 4 bases and J by 4 bases, 13 bases remained unmatched. Germline V gene data show CDR1 as SGHVS and CDR2 as FNYEAQ. The CDR3 region has the DNA TGTGCCAGCAGCTCCGACCCGGGACTAGCGGGGGGCGGAGGAGAGACCCAGTACTTC. Its translation: CASSSDPGLAGGGGETQYF.

This clone showed up just a few times. Other nucleotide sequences from this sample produce the same CDR3. The J gene is TRBJ1-5, the V gene TRBV18; TRBD1 agrees at 9 bases. From germline, CDR1 is KGHSH and CDR2 LQKENI. Trimming removed 1 base from V and 5 bases from J; junction bases left unmatched: 3. This CDR3 is built from 15 residues. The CDR3 DNA sequence: TGTGCCAGCTCACCACGCACAGGGGGCGATCAGCCCCAGCATTTT. Translation gives CASSPRTGGDQPQHF.

V gene TRBV6-1 combines with J gene TRBJ2-7; no reliable D call. Germline assignment: CDR1 MNHNS and CDR2 SASEGT. The CDR3 is 11 amino acids. The V gene lost 7 bases and the J gene lost 3 bases, with 7 bases spanning the gap. DNA of the CDR3: TGTGCCAGCAAAGGAGTCTACGAGCAGTACTTC. Translation gives CASKGVYEQYF.

J is TRBJ1-6 and V is TRBV7-9, with D unresolved. CDR3 length equals 14 residues. The V gene's germline CDR1 is SEHNR and CDR2 FQNEAQ (reference sequence). V gave up 2 bases and J gave up 7 bases, with 9 bases separating them. This CDR3 is CASSLSQPNSPLHF. The CDR3 DNA is TGTGCCAGCAGCTTATCACAGCCCAATTCACCCCTCCACTTT.

The V and J genes are TRBV9 and TRBJ2-1, with D perhaps TRBD2 (5 bases). The CDR3 has 16 residues. Germline V gene sequence: CDR1 SGDLS, CDR2 YYNGEE. V was clipped by 4 bases and J by 4 bases, with 18 bases between them. The CDR3, as DNA: TGTGCCAGCAGCTCCCCTGCACCCGGGGTTTACAATGAGCAGTTCTTC. This encodes CASSSPAPGVYNEQFF.

The chain employs TRBV18 and TRBJ2-1; D remains unclear. Per the germline V gene, CDR1 is KGHSH and CDR2 is LQKENI. CDR3 size: 16 residues. V gave up 2 bases and J gave up 0 bases, with 11 bases separating them. This chain's CDR3 is CASSPTQSSSYNEQFF. CDR3 DNA: TGTGCCAGCTCACCAACACAGTCTAGCTCCTACAATGAGCAGTTCTTC.

This chain connects TRBV30 to TRBJ1-2; no clear D. With 1 base removed from V and 8 bases from J, the gap between germline ends came to 11 bases. The CDR3 covers 12 residues. Per the germline V gene, CDR1 is GTSNPN and CDR2 is SVGIG (reference sequence). The DNA of the CDR3 is TGTGCCTGGAGTGGGGCGGGAATCGGCTACACCTTC. Translation: CAWSGAGIGYTF.

This clone has a single count. The chain couples TRBV29-1 to TRBJ2-7; 7 nucleotides match TRBD2. The CDR3 length is 13 residues. Germline V lookup: CDR1 SQVTM, CDR2 ANQGSEA. V lost 6 bases to trimming and J lost 7 bases; unmatched junction nucleotides: 12. The CDR3 DNA sequence: TGCAGCGTCCTCGGGGGGAGACCTCGGGAGCAGTACTTC. Residues: CSVLGGRPREQYF.

V is TRBV7-2 and J is TRBJ2-7, with D tentatively TRBD1 (6 bases). The V and J ends lost 5 bases and 2 bases respectively, with 19 bases between them. From germline, CDR1 is SGHTA and CDR2 FQGNSA. The CDR3 covers 16 residues. The chain's CDR3 is CASSGAYRVGPYEQYF. CDR3 DNA sequence: TGTGCCAGCAGCGGCGCGTACAGGGTCGGGCCCTACGAGCAGTACTTC.

The chain links TRBV13 to TRBJ2-7; tentatively, D is TRBD2 (5 bases). Trimming shortened V by 5 bases and J by 3 bases, and 14 bases separated the two germline ends. In germline, CDR1 is PRHDT, CDR2 FYEKMQ (reference sequence). The CDR3 has 14 residues. CDR3 protein: CASSLRSSNYEQYF. As DNA, the CDR3 is TGTGCCAGCAGCCTACGGTCTAGCAACTACGAGCAGTACTTC.

This chain links TRBV27 with TRBJ1-1, with D unresolved. Germline lookup yields CDR1 MNHEY and CDR2 SMNVEV (reference sequence). The CDR3 has 14 residues. Trimming removed 7 bases at V and 5 bases at J, with 17 bases between. The CDR3 coding sequence is TGTGCCAGCACCCCCCAGGAGGGAGTGACTGAAGCTTTCTTT. Its protein product is CASTPQEGVTEAFF.

This chain joins TRBV6-6 and TRBJ2-1; D gene ambiguous. Germline lookup yields CDR1 MNHNY and CDR2 SVGAGI (reference sequence). Trimming stripped 6 bases from V and 3 bases from J, with 9 bases between. There are 13 residues in the CDR3. The CDR3 loop is CASSLDGYNEQFF. CDR3 DNA sequence: TGTGCCAGCAGCTTGGACGGCTACAATGAGCAGTTCTTC.

The CDR3 loop reads CASSPNNTDRGNSPLHF. The CDR3 bases are TGCGCCAGCAGTCCAAACAACACTGACAGAGGGAACTCACCCCTCCACTTT. The genes are TRBV23-1 and TRBJ1-6; maybe TRBD1 (5 bases). TRBV23-1 is identified as an open reading frame with a role that is uncertain. The CDR3 loop spans 17 amino acids. The germline V and J ends were trimmed by 4 bases and 10 bases, with 23 bases remaining between them.

The V and J genes are TRBV9 and TRBJ2-5, with D possibly called TRBD1 or TRBD2 (6 bases each). This CDR3 comprises 16 residues. With 0 bases removed from V and 4 bases from J, the gap between germline ends came to 16 bases. In germline, CDR1 is SGDLS, CDR2 YYNGEE. The CDR3 bases are TGTGCCAGCAGCGTAGGCTATCGGGGGCAGGGAGAGACCCAGTACTTC. Its protein is CASSVGYRGQGETQYF.

The rearrangement joins TRBV9 to TRBJ2-1; 10 bases align to TRBD1. The CDR3 has 17 residues. Trimming took 4 bases from V and 6 from J; bases not matched to a gene: 13. The germline V gene has CDR1 SGDLS and CDR2 YYNGEE. CDR3 bases: TGTGCCAGCAGCCCAGGGCCGGGACAGGGGAGAGGCAATGAGCAGTTCTTC. Translation: CASSPGPGQGRGNEQFF.

V is TRBV5-1 and J is TRBJ2-1; tentatively, D is TRBD1 (6 bases). The CDR3 consists of 15 residues. Germline assignment: CDR1 SGHRS and CDR2 YFSETQ. V lost 0 bases and J 2 bases, leaving 9 bases between the germline ends. The CDR3 is CASSLGGGTYNEQFF. The CDR3 bases are TGCGCCAGCAGCTTGGGTGGGGGCACCTACAATGAGCAGTTCTTC.

The CDR3 bases are TGTGCCAGCAGCCTGGACAGGCTCTACGAGCAGTACTTC. This codes for CASSLDRLYEQYF. This chain joins TRBV7-9 and TRBJ2-7; TRBD1 aligns across 7 bases. The CDR3 has 13 amino acids. CDR1 is SEHNR, CDR2 FQNEAQ, per germline (reference sequence). After removal of 5 bases from V and 3 bases from J, the junction contained 4 bases not matched to a gene.